This section outlines one T cell receptor (beta chain) sequence together with its context. Under the authors' procedure: Researchers report that nucleated cell counts were estimated from reference gene primer amplification. This table comes from immunoSEQ multiplex PCR, and its TCRdb copy is limited to in-frame clones, with some not included. V, J and clone size derive from that table, while D and trimming were established from the DNA sequence. The sample lists a few hundred thousand clones, 88% seen once, with approximately 0.7% in the top ten. The sample comes from a study of blood T cell repertoires in COVID-19. For the study at large: Samples taken during acute and convalescent COVID-19 were collected in the United States, Italy and Spain. The cDNA or gDNA used as material had been derived from T cells, B-cell-depleted T cells, or PBMCs.

The germline CDR1 and CDR2 sequences are SEHNR and FQNEAQ (reference sequence). The CDR3 is made up of 14 amino acids. V shed 1 base and J 4 bases; nucleotides not matched to a gene: 4. The chain is built from TRBV7-9 and TRBJ2-7; TRBD2 agrees at 7 bases. The sequence derives from a human donor in a cohort sampled during active COVID-19. Sequenced sample: peripheral blood. The CDR3 DNA follows: TGTGCCAGCAGCTTAGGATCCGGGGGGTACGAGCAGTACTTC. Its protein product is CASSLGSGGYEQYF.